This TCR beta chain was identified in a study of blood T cell repertoires in COVID-19. Whole-study context: Italy, Spain and the United States were the sources of the convalescent and acute COVID-19 samples. PBMCs, B-cell-depleted T cells, or T cells were the source of the cDNA or gDNA that made up the material.

There are 13 residues in the CDR3. Trimming left V 4 bases short and J 3 bases short, with 10 bases between. Authors' analysis steps: Reference gene primer amplification gave nucleated cell count estimates. Using immunoSEQ multiplex PCR, the repertoire was profiled, and TCRdb retains in-frame clones only, with some absent. The V and J calls and clone size are taken from that table; D and trimming were inferred from the DNA. The sample yields 150,000 or so clones, 74% seen once. The chain couples TRBV12-3 or TRBV12-4 to TRBJ2-7; D is ambiguous. Sequencing was carried out using peripheral blood. The TCR was taken from a woman aged 80 or older with acute or convalescent COVID-19. The CDR3 nucleotides read TGTGCCAGCAGTTCAATTATAGTCTACGAGCAGTACTTC. As protein: CASSSIIVYEQYF.